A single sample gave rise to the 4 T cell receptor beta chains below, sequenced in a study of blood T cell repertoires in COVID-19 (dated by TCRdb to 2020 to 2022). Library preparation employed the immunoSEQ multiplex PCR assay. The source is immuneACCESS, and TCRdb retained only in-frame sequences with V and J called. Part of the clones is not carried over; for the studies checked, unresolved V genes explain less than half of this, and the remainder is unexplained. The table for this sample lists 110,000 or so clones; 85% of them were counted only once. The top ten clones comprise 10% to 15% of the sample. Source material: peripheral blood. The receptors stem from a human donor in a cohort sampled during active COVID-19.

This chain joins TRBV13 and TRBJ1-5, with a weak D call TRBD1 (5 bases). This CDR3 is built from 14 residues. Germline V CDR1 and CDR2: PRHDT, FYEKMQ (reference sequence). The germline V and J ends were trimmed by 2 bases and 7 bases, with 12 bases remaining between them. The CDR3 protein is CASSLWGVGQPQHF. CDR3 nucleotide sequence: TGTGCCAGCAGCTTATGGGGGGTAGGACAGCCCCAGCATTTT.

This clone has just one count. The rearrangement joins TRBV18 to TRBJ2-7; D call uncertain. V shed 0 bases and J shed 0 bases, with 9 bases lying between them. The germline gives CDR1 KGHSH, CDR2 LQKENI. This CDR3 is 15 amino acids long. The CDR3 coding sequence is TGTGCCAGCTCACCACCGGCCACCAACTCCTACGAGCAGTACTTC. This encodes CASSPPATNSYEQYF.

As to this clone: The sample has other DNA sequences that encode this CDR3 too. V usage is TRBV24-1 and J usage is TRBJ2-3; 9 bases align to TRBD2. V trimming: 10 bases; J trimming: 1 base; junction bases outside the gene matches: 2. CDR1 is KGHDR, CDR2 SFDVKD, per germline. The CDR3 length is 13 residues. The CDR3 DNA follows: TGTGCCACAAAGCGGGGGGGCACAGATACGCAGTATTTT. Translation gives CATKRGGTDTQYF.

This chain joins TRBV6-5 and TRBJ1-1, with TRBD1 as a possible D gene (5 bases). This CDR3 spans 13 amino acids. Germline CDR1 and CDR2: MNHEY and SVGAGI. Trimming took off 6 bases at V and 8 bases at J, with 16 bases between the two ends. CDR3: CASSPWGQGEAFF. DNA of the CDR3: TGTGCCAGCAGCCCCTGGGGTCAGGGAGAAGCTTTCTTT.